This is a list of T cell receptor beta chains from one sample in a study of T cells in localized non-small cell lung cancer. Profiled with immunoSEQ multiplex PCR; TCRdb holds only in-frame clones, not every one. The sample lists 29,000 or so clones, about 88% seen once, with 10% to 15% in the top ten. This specimen was peripheral blood, taken before any cancer treatment. The receptors were gathered from a female donor older than 55 with stage III squamous cell lung carcinoma. The CDR3 runs from the conserved cysteine through the conserved F or W. The D gene is left open where the match is weak. A row's size may be missing; if present it is once, few, many or a size class.

>TRBV4-1|-|TRBD2|TRBJ2-1
CASSQVGGRAGNEQFF
TGCGCCAGCAGCCAAGTAGGCGGGAGGGCGGGAAATGAGCAGTTCTTC
>TRBV7-2|-|-|TRBJ1-5
CASSPLGLNQPQHF
TGTGCCAGCAGTCCACTTGGGTTAAATCAGCCCCAGCATTTT
>TRBV28|-|-|TRBJ1-1
CASLNTEAFF
TGTGCCAGCTTGAACACTGAAGCTTTCTTT
>TRBV9|once|-|TRBJ1-3
CASSPQAGQRSSGNTIYF
TGTGCCAGCAGCCCCCAGGCAGGGCAGAGGTCCTCTGGAAACACCATATATTTT
>TRBV6-1|-|-|TRBJ2-1
CASSAMSGSYNEQFF
TGTGCCAGCAGTGCTATGAGCGGGTCTTACAATGAGCAGTTCTTC
>TRBV25-1|-|TRBD1|TRBJ1-2
CASSLNPAGGGSYGYTF
TGTGCCAGCAGCCTCAATCCCGCAGGGGGCGGTAGCTATGGCTACACCTTC
>TRBV7-2|-|TRBD1|TRBJ1-2
CASSLAGQGILGGYTF
TGTGCCAGCAGCTTAGCAGGACAGGGCATATTAGGGGGCTACACCTTC
>TRBV18|-|TRBD2|TRBJ2-1
CASSPRTSGGEEQFF
TGTGCCAGCTCACCCCGGACTAGCGGGGGGGAAGAGCAGTTCTTC
>TRBV19|once|-|TRBJ1-3
CASSDSYSGNTIYF
TGTGCCAGTAGCGACAGTTACTCTGGAAACACCATATATTTT
>TRBV19|few|TRBD1|TRBJ1-5
CATSLDRGSSQPQHF
TGTGCCACCTCACTGGACAGGGGGAGTAGTCAGCCCCAGCATTTT
>TRBV19|few|TRBD1|TRBJ1-1
CASSIIGQGNTEAFF
TGTGCCAGTAGTATTATCGGACAGGGGAACACTGAAGCTTTCTTT
>TRBV6-6|-|-|TRBJ1-2
CASSYPTGGDGYTF
TGTGCCAGCAGTTACCCGACAGGAGGCGATGGCTACACCTTC
>TRBV7-2|once|-|TRBJ2-7
CASSLAGHGPYEQYF
TGTGCCAGCAGCTTAGCCGGACACGGGCCCTACGAGCAGTACTTC
>TRBV28|-|-|TRBJ1-1
CASSLLRGGDTEAFF
TGTGCCAGCAGTTTATTAAGGGGGGGAGACACTGAAGCTTTCTTT
>TRBV18|-|-|TRBJ2-7
CASSPLRSDRGLRRGYEQYF
TGTGCCAGCTCACCACTAAGATCCGACAGGGGACTCAGGCGGGGGTACGAGCAGTACTTC
>TRBV27|once|TRBD1|TRBJ2-4
CASSTRDSRTKNIQYF
TGTGCCAGCAGTACCCGGGACAGTCGGACCAAAAACATTCAGTACTTC
>TRBV19|-|TRBD2|TRBJ2-3
CASSIGSSGRRTDTQYF
TGTGCCAGTAGTATAGGGAGCAGCGGGAGGCGAACAGATACGCAGTATTTT
>TRBV12-5|-|-|TRBJ2-2
CASGLRAGNTGELFF
TGTGCTAGTGGTTTGAGAGCCGGGAACACCGGGGAGCTGTTTTTT
>TRBV7-9|-|TRBD1|TRBJ2-7
CASSYITGGHEQYF
TGTGCCAGCAGCTACATTACAGGGGGCCACGAGCAGTACTTC
>TRBV19|-|TRBD1|TRBJ2-1
CASTQQGWDNEQFF
TGTGCCAGTACTCAACAGGGGTGGGACAATGAGCAGTTCTTC
>TRBV7-3|few|TRBD2|TRBJ2-2
CASSFLAGGTGELFF
TGTGCCAGCAGCTTCTTGGCGGGAGGGACCGGGGAGCTGTTTTTT
>TRBV18|-|TRBD1|TRBJ1-6
CASSQSTGGSSPLHF
TGTGCCAGCTCACAGTCCACAGGGGGCAGCTCACCCCTCCACTTT
>TRBV30|once|-|TRBJ2-7
CAWSVNEGSGQYF
TGTGCCTGGAGTGTAAATGAGGGAAGCGGGCAGTACTTC
>TRBV28|once|TRBD2|TRBJ2-7
CASSSGTSGGRYEQYF
TGTGCCAGCAGTTCCGGGACTAGCGGGGGGAGATACGAGCAGTACTTC
>TRBV5-1|-|TRBD2|TRBJ2-1
CASSPVLAGADDEQFF
TGCGCCAGCAGCCCGGTTCTAGCGGGAGCTGATGATGAGCAGTTCTTC
>TRBV11-3|once|-|TRBJ2-2
CASSRTGNTGELFF
TGTGCCAGCAGCCGAACAGGGAACACCGGGGAGCTGTTTTTT
>TRBV19|-|TRBD1|TRBJ1-6
CASSVTGVDSPLHF
TGTGCCAGTAGTGTTACAGGGGTGGACTCACCCCTCCACTTT
>TRBV28|once|TRBD1|TRBJ1-2
CASSLAGQGFGYTF
TGTGCCAGCAGTTTGGCGGGACAGGGTTTTGGCTACACCTTC
>TRBV5-6|-|TRBD1|TRBJ1-2
CASSLEGDNRGRIGYTF
TGTGCCAGCAGCTTGGAGGGAGACAACAGGGGGCGCATCGGCTACACCTTC
>TRBV19|-|TRBD2|TRBJ2-3
CATTPLAGLSTDTQYF
TGTGCCACCACCCCCCTAGCGGGTCTTAGCACAGATACGCAGTATTTT
>TRBV29-1|-|TRBD1|TRBJ2-5
CSVGTGFQETQYF
TGCAGCGTAGGGACAGGCTTTCAAGAGACCCAGTACTTC
>TRBV7-9|-|TRBD1|TRBJ1-6
CASSLAGLRTGRTNSPLHF
TGTGCCAGCAGCTTAGCAGGACTACGGACAGGGAGAACTAATTCACCCCTCCACTTT
>TRBV4-2|-|TRBD1|TRBJ2-5
CASSQGGPDRVEETQYF
TGTGCCAGCAGCCAAGGAGGCCCGGACAGGGTTGAAGAGACCCAGTACTTC
>TRBV7-8|-|-|TRBJ2-5
CASSLQGIETQYF
TGTGCCAGCAGCTTACAAGGGATAGAGACCCAGTACTTC
>TRBV29-1|-|-|TRBJ2-6
CSVESGGANVLTF
TGCAGCGTTGAGAGCGGTGGGGCCAACGTCCTGACTTTC
>TRBV7-3|-|-|TRBJ2-3
CASSLPGPPADTQYF
TGTGCCAGCAGCTTACCGGGCCCCCCGGCAGATACGCAGTATTTT
>TRBV4-2|few|-|TRBJ2-1
CASSQASVDNEQFF
TGTGCCAGCAGCCAAGCCTCGGTCGACAATGAGCAGTTCTTC
>TRBV27|-|-|TRBJ2-1
CASSFFVGGRPYNEQFF
TGTGCCAGCAGTTTTTTTGTCGGGGGCCGGCCCTACAATGAGCAGTTCTTC
>TRBV18|-|TRBD1|TRBJ2-6
CASSPTGVSYSGANVLTF
TGTGCCAGCTCACCAACAGGGGTCTCGTACAGTGGGGCCAACGTCCTGACTTTC
>TRBV28|-|-|TRBJ2-7
CASSSSPRGRTALRYEQYF
TGTGCCAGCAGTTCTTCCCCACGGGGGCGGACTGCCCTGAGGTACGAGCAGTACTTC
>TRBV6-5|-|-|TRBJ1-2
CASSVRGGDRYTF
TGTGCCAGCAGCGTACGGGGAGGGGATCGCTACACCTTC
>TRBV28|-|TRBD2|TRBJ2-3
CASSFAGERADTQYF
TGTGCCAGCAGTTTCGCGGGAGAAAGGGCAGATACGCAGTATTTT
>TRBV5-1|-|TRBD2|TRBJ2-7
CASSLTSGSYEQYF
TGCGCCAGCAGCTTGACTAGCGGGAGCTACGAGCAGTACTTC
>TRBV28|-|-|TRBJ2-7
CASQGAPNPYEQYF
TGTGCCAGCCAAGGGGCCCCAAATCCCTACGAGCAGTACTTC
>TRBV7-8|-|-|TRBJ2-7
CASSLAHQGTYEQYF
TGTGCCAGCAGCTTAGCTCATCAGGGAACATACGAGCAGTACTTC
>TRBV19|-|TRBD1|TRBJ2-7
CASSIVGRTGVYEQYF
TGTGCCAGTAGTATAGTAGGGAGAACAGGGGTCTACGAGCAGTACTTC
>TRBV7-2|-|TRBD2|TRBJ2-3
CASSSIPGTSRDTQYF
TGTGCCAGCAGCTCCATCCCCGGGACTAGTCGAGATACGCAGTATTTT
>TRBV5-1|-|TRBD2|TRBJ2-1
CASSPVAGVNNEQFF
TGCGCCAGCAGCCCCGTAGCGGGGGTAAACAATGAGCAGTTCTTC
>TRBV5-1|-|TRBD2|TRBJ2-3
CASSLRTSGGSGTDTQYF
TGCGCCAGCAGCTTAAGGACTAGCGGGGGGTCGGGCACAGATACGCAGTATTTT
>TRBV6-5|-|TRBD1|TRBJ2-7
CASSPGQGQTYEQYF
TGTGCCAGCAGCCCAGGACAGGGCCAAACCTACGAGCAGTACTTC